Listed here are 31 T cell receptor beta chains from one sample, sequenced in a study of CD8+ T cells in alopecia areata. After isolation, RNA underwent reverse transcription to generate cDNA as the sequencing template. The repertoire was sequenced with immunoSEQ multiplex PCR; TCRdb's copy has only in-frame clones and lacks some. The repertoire holds roughly 6,900 clones, with around 70% as singletons. Treatment: oral pan-JAK inhibitor, 5-10 mg twice daily. Alopecia areata patients gave lesional scalp punch biopsies and peripheral blood samples. Source: skin, taken at week 4, from a patient treated with tofacitinib. Receptors were obtained from a human donor with alopecia areata.

This clone was counted once. V is TRBV7-9 and J is TRBJ2-3; no definite D call. The germline gives CDR1 SEHNR, CDR2 FQNEAQ (reference sequence). V lost 3 bases and J 9 bases, leaving 13 bases between the germline ends. The length of the CDR3 is 13 residues. This CDR3 is CASSLGAPNTQYF. The DNA for the CDR3 is TGTGCCAGCAGCTTGGGCGCTCCGAACACGCAGTATTTT.

By share, this clone ranks as large (0.1 to 1%). This chain uses TRBV6-5 with TRBJ1-2; 8 bases match TRBD1. Germline values: CDR1 MNHEY, CDR2 SVGAGI. V gave up 0 bases and J gave up 5 bases; unmatched junction bases: 2. This CDR3 region has 14 residues. CDR3 sequence: CASSYSGQAYGYTF. The CDR3 nucleotides read TGTGCCAGCAGTTACTCGGGACAGGCTTATGGCTACACCTTC.

The chain recombines TRBV6-5 with TRBJ1-2; 8 positions agree with TRBD1. Germline V lookup: CDR1 MNHEY, CDR2 SVGAGI. This CDR3 region has 13 residues. The junction had 7 bases not matched to a gene; V was cut back by 5 bases and J by 8 bases. The CDR3 reads CASSTGQGGGYTF. CDR3 bases: TGTGCCAGCAGTACCGGACAGGGAGGCGGCTACACCTTC.

The chain recombines TRBV10-3 with TRBJ2-7, with D tentatively TRBD2 (5 bases). Trimming removed 2 bases from V and 4 bases from J, with 12 bases in between. Germline V gives CDR1 ENHRY, CDR2 SYGVKD. This CDR3 has 14 residues. The CDR3 sequence: CAISEGGWRYEQYF. In DNA form, the CDR3 reads TGTGCCATCAGTGAGGGAGGCTGGCGGTACGAGCAGTACTTC.

This sequence joins TRBV7-8 and TRBJ1-1, with no clear D. The CDR3 has 15 residues. V was pared by 4 bases and J by 5 bases, with 17 bases between. Germline CDR1 is SGHVS and CDR2 is FQNEAQ. The CDR3 nucleotides are TGTGCCAGCAGCTCAGCCTCACTAGGGAAGACTGAAGCTTTCTTT. Its protein product is CASSSASLGKTEAFF.

V is TRBV19 and J is TRBJ2-2; D tentatively fits TRBD1 or TRBD2 (6 bases each). CDR3 size: 13 residues. Germline values: CDR1 LNHDA, CDR2 SQIVND (reference sequence). V shed 5 bases and J shed 7 bases, with 11 bases lying between them. CDR3 loop: CASSLQGGGELFF. The CDR3 coding sequence is TGTGCCAGTAGTCTACAGGGAGGCGGGGAGCTGTTTTTT.

This clone turned up a few times. The gene calls are TRBV29-1 and TRBJ2-2; D is perhaps TRBD1 (6 bases). The CDR3 extends over 13 amino acids. The V gene's germline CDR1 is SQVTM and CDR2 ANQGSEA. The V gene lost 4 bases and the J gene lost 0 bases, with 6 bases spanning the gap. The CDR3 sequence is CSVGQANTGELFF. The CDR3 bases are TGCAGCGTTGGACAGGCGAACACCGGGGAGCTGTTTTTT.

This chain joins TRBV10-3 and TRBJ1-4; the D gene is possibly TRBD1 (6 bases). The CDR3 loop spans 14 amino acids. V was shortened by 2 bases and J by 6 bases, with 10 bases between the two germline ends. Germline V gene lookup returns CDR1 ENHRY and CDR2 SYGVKD. The CDR3 bases are TGTGCCATCAGTGAGGTCAGGGGACATGAAAAACTGTTTTTT. This sequence encodes CAISEVRGHEKLFF.

This rearrangement joins TRBV27 to TRBJ2-7; 8 bases match TRBD1. The CDR3 totals 15 residues. V lost 0 bases to trimming and J lost 7 bases; unmatched junction nucleotides: 8. Germline V gives CDR1 MNHEY, CDR2 SMNVEV (reference sequence). The CDR3 DNA follows: TGTGCCAGCAGTTTATCGCGACAGGGGTTAGGGGAGCAGTACTTC. Translating gives CASSLSRQGLGEQYF.

The J gene is TRBJ2-3, the V gene TRBV19; the match to TRBD1 covers 9 bases. The V gene end was trimmed by 6 bases and the J gene end by 0 bases; junction bases not matched to a gene: 7. Germline lookup yields CDR1 LNHDA and CDR2 SQIVND (reference sequence). This CDR3 is built from 16 residues. The CDR3 reads CASRKQGASSTDTQYF. CDR3 nucleotide sequence: TGTGCCAGTAGGAAACAGGGGGCGTCTAGCACAGATACGCAGTATTTT.

The rearrangement uses TRBV6-6 and TRBJ2-2; D is unclear. The germline gives CDR1 MNHNY, CDR2 SVGAGI (reference sequence). This CDR3 region has 16 residues. V was shortened by 2 bases and J by 1 base, with 11 bases between the two germline ends. For the CDR3, the DNA is TGTGCCAGCAGTTACGTAATGATTTTGAACACCGGGGAGCTGTTTTTT. Translation: CASSYVMILNTGELFF.

This chain joins TRBV7-9 and TRBJ1-2; D is possibly TRBD1 (6 bases). Germline V gene data show CDR1 as SEHNR and CDR2 as FQNEAQ (reference sequence). The length of the CDR3 is 16 residues. Trimming shortened V by 4 bases and J by 2 bases, and 17 bases separated the two germline ends. The CDR3 nucleotides are TGTGCCAGCAGCTCCCGGGACACAGGACGGAACTATGGCTACACCTTC. Translated: CASSSRDTGRNYGYTF. The full variable domain, in which reference TRBV7-9 and TRBJ1-2 provide the parts outside the CDR3, is DTGVSQNPRHKITKRGQNVTFRCDPISEHNRLYWYRQTLGQGPEFLTYFQNEAQLEKSRLLSDRFSAERPKGSFSTLEIQRTEQGDSAMYLCASSSRDTGRNYGYTFGSGTRLTVV.

This CDR3 reads CASSFRSSFGGPRHEQFF. As DNA, the CDR3 is TGTGCCAGCAGTTTCAGATCGTCGTTTGGGGGGCCGCGACATGAGCAGTTCTTC. This chain uses TRBV28 with TRBJ2-1; possibly TRBD1 or TRBD2 for D (6 bases each). Trimming stripped 3 bases from V and 8 bases from J, with 26 bases between. Germline V gives CDR1 MDHEN, CDR2 SYDVKM. CDR3 size: 18 residues.

J is TRBJ1-1 and V is TRBV2; no clear D gene. CDR3 length: 13 amino acids. Germline V gene lookup returns CDR1 SNHLY and CDR2 FYNNEI. With 7 bases removed from V and 0 bases from J, the gap between germline ends came to 9 bases. The CDR3: CASMLRMNTEAFF. CDR3 coding DNA: TGTGCCAGCATGCTCAGGATGAACACTGAAGCTTTCTTT.

V usage is TRBV4-1 and J usage is TRBJ1-4; D is undetermined. The CDR3 is 16 amino acids. Germline CDR1 is MGHRA and CDR2 is YSYEKL. The ends were cut back, 0 bases at V and 8 bases at J, with 16 bases in the middle. CDR3 sequence reads: CASSQDPTARGEKLFF. CDR3 nucleotide sequence: TGCGCCAGCAGCCAAGATCCCACAGCTCGAGGAGAAAAACTGTTTTTT.

This clone was observed a single time. This rearrangement joins TRBV7-9 to TRBJ2-3; TRBD2 matches at 10 bases. The V gene end was trimmed by 5 bases and the J gene end by 2 bases; junction bases not matched to a gene: 10. Germline lookup yields CDR1 SEHNR and CDR2 FQNEAQ (reference sequence). CDR3 length: 17 residues. The CDR3 spells CASSPLRTSGSTDTQYF. The CDR3 nucleotides are TGTGCCAGCAGCCCACTAAGGACTAGCGGCTCCACAGATACGCAGTATTTT.

V and J are TRBV19 and TRBJ2-1; TRBD2 might be the D (6 bases). The germline V and J ends were trimmed by 3 bases and 7 bases, with 13 bases remaining between them. CDR1 is LNHDA, CDR2 SQIVND, per germline (reference sequence). There are 14 residues in the CDR3. The CDR3 loop reads CASSIILAGNEQFF. CDR3 in DNA: TGTGCCAGTAGTATTATACTAGCCGGGAATGAGCAGTTCTTC.

The chain combines TRBV2 with TRBJ1-1; 7 bases fit TRBD1. CDR1 SNHLY and CDR2 FYNNEI come from the germline V gene. The trim removed 5 bases at V and 5 bases at J, leaving 11 bases unmatched. The length of the CDR3 is 15 residues. DNA of the CDR3: TGTGCCAGCAGTCATTCCCGGGACAGCGGGACTGAAGCTTTCTTT. It codes for CASSHSRDSGTEAFF.

The rearrangement uses TRBV7-9 and TRBJ2-1; 8 bases agree with TRBD2. The CDR3 totals 15 residues. Unmatched junction bases numbered 11, after V lost 10 bases and J lost 3 bases. Looked up from germline, CDR1 is SEHNR and CDR2 is FQNEAQ (reference sequence). The CDR3 DNA reads TGTGCCACCGCCCCCAGCGGGGGCAACTACAATGAGCAGTTCTTC. Its protein product is CATAPSGGNYNEQFF.

This clone rates as medium-sized. The J gene is TRBJ1-1, the V gene TRBV6-1, with no clear D. Trimming shortened V by 7 bases and J by 4 bases, and 7 bases separated the two germline ends. The CDR3 is made up of 11 amino acids. Germline V CDR1 and CDR2: MNHNS, SASEGT. The CDR3 reads CASIDRTEAFF. The DNA of the CDR3 is TGTGCCAGCATTGACCGCACTGAAGCTTTCTTT.

The chain couples TRBV5-4 to TRBJ2-1, with D possibly TRBD1 on 6 matching bases. The germline V and J ends were trimmed by 1 base and 2 bases, with 7 bases remaining between them. Germline V gene sequence: CDR1 SGHNT, CDR2 YYREEE (reference sequence). The CDR3 totals 14 residues. DNA for the CDR3: TGTGCCAGCAGCTTGTGGACAGCCTACAATGAGCAGTTCTTC. Translation: CASSLWTAYNEQFF. Looking up the rest from reference TRBV5-4 and TRBJ2-1 gives the full variable domain: ETGVTQSPTHLIKTRGQQVTLRCSSQSGHNTVSWYQQALGQGPQFIFQYYREEENGRGNFPPRFSGLQFPNYSSELNVNALELDDSALYLCASSLWTAYNEQFFGPGTRLTVL.

The J gene is TRBJ2-7, the V gene TRBV10-3; the D gene could be TRBD1 or TRBD2 (6 bases each). With 7 bases removed from V and 6 bases from J, the gap between germline ends came to 25 bases. The CDR3 has 16 residues. Germline CDR1 is ENHRY and CDR2 is SYGVKD. This CDR3 reads CAITPRDKVPRGEQYF. CDR3 sequence (DNA): TGTGCCATCACCCCCCGGGACAAAGTGCCGCGGGGCGAGCAGTACTTC.

This clone was picked up a small number of times. The rearrangement links TRBV27 to TRBJ2-1; perhaps TRBD1 as D (6 bases). Germline V gene data show CDR1 as MNHEY and CDR2 as SMNVEV (reference sequence). Trimming pared 7 bases from V and 5 bases from J, leaving 9 bases between. The CDR3 is made up of 12 amino acids. The CDR3 DNA reads as TGTGCCAGCAAGACAGGTAACAATGAGCAGTTCTTC. It translates to CASKTGNNEQFF.

This sequence joins TRBV5-6 and TRBJ1-2; 8 bases are shared with TRBD1. The germline V gene has CDR1 SGHDT and CDR2 YYEEEE. V trimming: 3 bases; J trimming: 8 bases; junction bases outside the gene matches: 3. This CDR3 is 12 amino acids long. The CDR3 here is CASSWTGYGYTF. In nucleotides, the CDR3 is TGTGCCAGCAGCTGGACAGGGTACGGCTACACCTTC.

The chain links TRBV7-9 to TRBJ1-1; D is uncertain. From germline, CDR1 is SEHNR and CDR2 FQNEAQ (reference sequence). The CDR3 consists of 14 residues. Trimming stripped 7 bases from V and 5 bases from J, with 17 bases between. The CDR3: CASTARGRVTEAFF. The CDR3, as DNA: TGTGCCAGCACCGCCCGCGGCAGAGTTACTGAAGCTTTCTTT.

The rearrangement links TRBV10-3 to TRBJ1-2, with 7 bases aligning to TRBD1. Looked up from germline, CDR1 is ENHRY and CDR2 is SYGVKD. The CDR3 sequence is 15 residues long. V dropped 6 bases and J dropped 0; count of bases not matched to a gene: 7. The CDR3 DNA follows: TGTGCCATCAGCTCCAGGACAGGAGCTAACTATGGCTACACCTTC. Protein sequence: CAISSRTGANYGYTF.

In DNA form, the CDR3 reads TGTGCCAGCAGCCTTACTAGCTACGAGCAGTACTTC. Protein sequence: CASSLTSYEQYF. V usage is TRBV2 and J usage is TRBJ2-7; tentative D call: TRBD2 (5 bases). This CDR3 region has 12 residues. The germline V gene encodes CDR1 SNHLY and CDR2 FYNNEI. V lost 6 bases and J lost 3, with 9 bases in between.

The rearrangement links TRBV19 to TRBJ2-3; TRBD2 matches 8 bases. CDR1 and CDR2 (germline): LNHDA, SQIVND (reference sequence). This CDR3 comprises 16 residues. The V segment lost 3 bases and the J segment 6 bases; nucleotides outside the gene matches: 11. The CDR3 bases are TGTGCCAGTAGTATGGTGAGCGGGGGCCCTGGGGATACGCAGTATTTT. Its translation is CASSMVSGGPGDTQYF.

V is TRBV7-3 and J is TRBJ2-3; D not resolved. There are 13 residues in the CDR3. V lost 5 bases and J lost 1, with 7 bases in between. CDR1 and CDR2 from the germline V gene are SGHTA and FQGTGA. The CDR3 DNA reads TGTGCCAGCAGCCCTGACTGCACAGATACGCAGTATTTT. Protein product: CASSPDCTDTQYF.

The rearrangement links TRBV5-1 to TRBJ2-7; maybe TRBD1 (5 bases). The CDR3 has 13 amino acids. The V end was cut by 4 bases, the J end by 4 bases, with 12 bases between. Germline CDR1 reads SGHRS; CDR2 reads YFSETQ. CDR3 protein: CASSPGATYEQYF. In DNA form, the CDR3 reads TGCGCCAGCAGCCCTGGGGCAACATACGAGCAGTACTTC.

This clone came up once. This sequence joins TRBV6-1 and TRBJ1-1, with D possibly being TRBD1 (6 bases). The germline V gene has CDR1 MNHNS and CDR2 SASEGT. V was trimmed by 6 bases and J by 11 bases, leaving 10 bases between them. The CDR3 length is 10 residues. The CDR3 here is CASRDSEAFF. The CDR3 region has the DNA TGTGCCAGCAGGGACAGCGAGGCTTTCTTT.